These 21 T cell receptor beta chains were sequenced from one sample in a study of shared clonotypes between healthy human individuals (dated by TCRdb to about 2020). Libraries were prepared through the immunoSEQ multiplex PCR assay. Imported from immuneACCESS, the table was reduced by TCRdb to in-frame sequences with V and J called. These copies leave out some clones; in studies compared against another copy, an unresolved V gene accounts for under half, and the cause of the remainder is not known. The sample data list about 1 million clones, and about 74% of these were observed just once. The top ten clonotypes cover about 1.5% of the sample. The sequencing input was memory CD4+ T cells sorted from blood. The sample's cell subset or site label is to be understood as: CD45RA-negative fraction. Receptors were obtained from a man between 18 and 29 years old in good health.

The V call is TRBV2, the J call TRBJ2-1; 12 positions agree with TRBD2. V shed 2 bases and J 7 bases; nucleotides not matched to a gene: 0. Germline V gene lookup returns CDR1 SNHLY and CDR2 FYNNEI. There are 14 residues in the CDR3. The CDR3 reads CASSETSGRNEQFF. As DNA, the CDR3 is TGTGCCAGCAGTGAAACTAGCGGGAGGAATGAGCAGTTCTTC.

Written as DNA, the CDR3 is TGCGCCAGCAGCTTTCAGAGAGTGAACACTGAAGCTTTCTTT. Protein: CASSFQRVNTEAFF. The chain joins TRBV5-1 to TRBJ1-1; D is uncertain. CDR3 length equals 14 residues. Germline lookup yields CDR1 SGHRS and CDR2 YFSETQ. V lost 2 bases to trimming and J lost 0 bases, with 8 bases between them.

The V gene is TRBV5-1, the J gene TRBJ2-1; D gene uncertain. Trimming removed 8 bases at V and 5 bases at J, with 8 bases between. CDR3 length: 11 amino acids. In germline, CDR1 is SGHRS, CDR2 YFSETQ. The CDR3 reads CASQINNEQFF. Written as DNA, the CDR3 is TGCGCCAGTCAGATCAACAATGAGCAGTTCTTC.

This clone appeared a single time. The sample contains more than one DNA sequence encoding this CDR3. CDR3 in amino acids: CASSRDRNYGYTF. The CDR3 bases are TGTGCCAGCAGCCGTGACAGGAACTATGGCTACACCTTC. The rearrangement uses TRBV5-6 and TRBJ1-2; tentative D call: TRBD1 (6 bases). The CDR3 consists of 13 residues. Trimming pared 4 bases from V and 2 bases from J, leaving 9 bases between. Germline assignment: CDR1 SGHDT and CDR2 YYEEEE.

In its sample, this clone was seen a few times. The identical CDR3 is also encoded by other nucleotide sequences in the sample. The chain has TRBV28 and TRBJ1-2, with D possibly being TRBD1 (6 bases). V lost 7 bases, J lost 2 bases, and 8 bases lay in between. The CDR3 has 12 amino acids. CDR1 is MDHEN, CDR2 SYDVKM, per germline. In DNA form, the CDR3 reads TGTGCCAGCAATACAGGGAACTATGGCTACACCTTC. Translating it yields CASNTGNYGYTF.

This clone was counted only a few times. The CDR3 nucleotides are TGTGCCAGCAGTCGCGGGGGCGGAACCGGGGAGCTGTTTTTT. It codes for CASSRGGGTGELFF. V gene TRBV27 combines with J gene TRBJ2-2; tentative D call: TRBD2 (7 bases). The CDR3 extends over 14 amino acids. V gave up 5 bases and J gave up 5 bases, with 12 bases separating them. Germline CDR1 and CDR2: MNHEY and SMNVEV (reference sequence).

A few counts support this clone. DNA of the CDR3: TGTGCCAGCCATTCGGGACAGGCTTATGGCTACACCTTC. Translation: CASHSGQAYGYTF. The V and J genes are TRBV6-1 and TRBJ1-2, with TRBD1 identical over 8 bases. This CDR3 is built from 13 residues. Trimming at V came to 8 bases and at J to 5 bases, leaving 7 bases not matched to a gene. Per the germline V gene, CDR1 is MNHNS and CDR2 is SASEGT.

V usage is TRBV5-6 and J usage is TRBJ1-4, with a weak D call TRBD1 (6 bases). There are 14 residues in the CDR3. Trimming removed 2 bases at V and 7 bases at J, with 12 bases between. The V gene's germline CDR1 is SGHDT and CDR2 YYEEEE. The CDR3, as DNA: TGTGCCAGCAGCTTCTCGGGGGGCAGTGAAAAACTGTTTTTT. Translated: CASSFSGGSEKLFF.

The chain couples TRBV28 to TRBJ1-1; D might be TRBD1 (5 bases). Germline V gives CDR1 MDHEN, CDR2 SYDVKM. This CDR3 has 16 amino acids. V lost 3 bases and J 5 bases, leaving 19 bases between the germline ends. The CDR3 spells CASSFGGGLGWTEAFF. The CDR3 DNA reads TGTGCCAGCAGTTTCGGGGGGGGACTCGGATGGACTGAAGCTTTCTTT.

Comments on this clone: Possible read error: a much larger clone is one base away. Other DNA sequences within the sample encode an identical CDR3. This chain uses TRBV7-2 with TRBJ2-7; D gene unclear. Germline CDR1 is SGHTA and CDR2 is FQGNSA. This CDR3 has 11 amino acids. The V and J ends lost 2 bases and 3 bases respectively, with 2 bases between them. CDR3 DNA sequence: TGTGCCAGCAGCTTACTCTACGAGCAGTACTTC. Residues: CASSLLYEQYF. The full variable domain, completed using reference TRBV7-2 and TRBJ2-7, is GAGVSQSPSNKVTEKGKDVELRCDPISGHTALYWYRQSLGQGLEFLIYFQGNSAPDKSGLPSDRFSAERTGGSVSTLTIQRTQQEDSAVYLCASSLLYEQYFGPGTRLTVT.

V is TRBV19 and J is TRBJ2-7; a weak D match, TRBD2 (5 bases). The CDR3 totals 15 residues. The V and J ends lost 3 bases and 0 bases respectively, with 12 bases between them. Looked up from germline, CDR1 is LNHDA and CDR2 is SQIVND (reference sequence). The CDR3 nucleotides are TGTGCCAGTAGTATTCAAGAGGGTTTCTCCTACGAGCAGTACTTC. Residues: CASSIQEGFSYEQYF.

The chain is built from TRBV19 and TRBJ1-1, with 8 bases aligning to TRBD1. V lost 6 bases, J lost 12 bases, and 6 bases stayed unmatched. The CDR3 length is 11 residues. Germline V gene sequence: CDR1 LNHDA, CDR2 SQIVND (reference sequence). CDR3 residues: CASRDRGETFF. The CDR3 DNA sequence: TGTGCCAGTAGAGACAGGGGAGAGACTTTCTTT.

The CDR3 here is CATRGQGVYEQYF. Here the CDR3 DNA reads TGTGCCACCAGGGGACAGGGTGTCTACGAGCAGTACTTC. The genes are TRBV6-1 and TRBJ2-7; 9 nucleotides match TRBD1. With V trimmed by 10 bases and J by 3 bases, 7 bases remained unmatched. Germline V gene lookup returns CDR1 MNHNS and CDR2 SASEGT. This CDR3 region has 13 residues.

There are a few counts of this clone. The chain carries TRBV2 and TRBJ1-6, with no clear D. Trimming shortened V by 6 bases and J by 5 bases, and 11 bases separated the two germline ends. The germline CDR1 and CDR2 sequences are SNHLY and FYNNEI. This CDR3 is 14 amino acids long. CDR3 nucleotide sequence: TGTGCCAGCAGGGCCGACTCTAATAATTCACCCCTCCACTTT. Its translation: CASRADSNNSPLHF.

This chain uses TRBV15 with TRBJ1-6; D remains unclear. This CDR3 spans 15 amino acids. CDR1 and CDR2 (germline): LNHNV, YYDKDF (reference sequence). Trimming pared 0 bases from V and 9 bases from J, leaving 12 bases between. The CDR3 DNA sequence: TGTGCCACCAGCAGAGATGCAATGGCGGGTTCACCCCTCCACTTT. Encoded protein: CATSRDAMAGSPLHF.

CDR3 nucleotide sequence: TGTGCCACGCTAGCGGGGGGCCTTGTAAGCTCCTACGAGCAGTACTTC. Its protein product is CATLAGGLVSSYEQYF. The chain is built from TRBV10-3 and TRBJ2-7; 11 bases fit TRBD2. Germline-derived CDR1 and CDR2 are ENHRY and SYGVKD. With V trimmed by 10 bases and J by 0 bases, 11 bases remained unmatched. The length of the CDR3 is 16 residues.

J is TRBJ1-1 and V is TRBV28; possible D gene TRBD1, 6 bases. The V end was cut by 2 bases, the J end by 11 bases, with 18 bases between. The CDR3 sequence is 14 residues long. In germline, CDR1 is MDHEN, CDR2 SYDVKM. Written as DNA, the CDR3 is TGTGCCAGCAGTTTAACCCCTGGACAGAAAGGGGCTTTCTTT. It is translated as CASSLTPGQKGAFF. The full variable domain, its missing parts supplied by reference TRBV28 and TRBJ1-1, is DVKVTQSSRYLVKRTGEKVFLECVQDMDHENMFWYRQDPGLGLRLIYFSYDVKMKEKGDIPEGYSVSREKKERFSLILESASTNQTSMYLCASSLTPGQKGAFFGQGTRLTVV.

The chain has TRBV5-1 and TRBJ2-3, with D maybe TRBD2 (5 bases). CDR3 length: 14 residues. Trimming pared 5 bases from V and 2 bases from J, leaving 12 bases between. The V gene's germline CDR1 is SGHRS and CDR2 YFSETQ. The CDR3: CASRYSAPTDTQYF. The CDR3 coding sequence is TGCGCCAGCAGGTATAGCGCTCCCACAGATACGCAGTATTTT.

In the case of this clone: Other DNA sequences in the sample encode the same CDR3. The gene calls are TRBV19 and TRBJ2-7; TRBD2 might be the D (7 bases). V shed 3 bases and J shed 3 bases, with 9 bases lying between them. CDR3 length: 13 residues. Germline V CDR1 and CDR2: LNHDA, SQIVND (reference sequence). As DNA, the CDR3 is TGTGCCAGTAGTATCGGGGGGCTCTACGAGCAGTACTTC. Amino acid sequence: CASSIGGLYEQYF.

This clone was seen a handful of times. The chain employs TRBV2 and TRBJ2-1, with TRBD2 identical over 8 bases. V shed 5 bases and J 8 bases; nucleotides not matched to a gene: 5. The germline V gene has CDR1 SNHLY and CDR2 FYNNEI. This CDR3 has 13 residues. The CDR3 nucleotides read TGTGCCAGCAGTCCTAGGCGGGGGGATGAGCAGTTCTTC. It yields the protein CASSPRRGDEQFF.

The CDR3: CASRAGLADYNEQFF. For the CDR3, the DNA is TGTGCCAGCAGGGCGGGACTAGCGGACTACAATGAGCAGTTCTTC. The V call is TRBV2, the J call TRBJ2-1, with 11 bases that match TRBD2. Trimming at V came to 6 bases and at J to 3 bases, leaving 4 bases not matched to a gene. CDR1 is SNHLY, CDR2 FYNNEI, per germline. The CDR3 has 15 amino acids.